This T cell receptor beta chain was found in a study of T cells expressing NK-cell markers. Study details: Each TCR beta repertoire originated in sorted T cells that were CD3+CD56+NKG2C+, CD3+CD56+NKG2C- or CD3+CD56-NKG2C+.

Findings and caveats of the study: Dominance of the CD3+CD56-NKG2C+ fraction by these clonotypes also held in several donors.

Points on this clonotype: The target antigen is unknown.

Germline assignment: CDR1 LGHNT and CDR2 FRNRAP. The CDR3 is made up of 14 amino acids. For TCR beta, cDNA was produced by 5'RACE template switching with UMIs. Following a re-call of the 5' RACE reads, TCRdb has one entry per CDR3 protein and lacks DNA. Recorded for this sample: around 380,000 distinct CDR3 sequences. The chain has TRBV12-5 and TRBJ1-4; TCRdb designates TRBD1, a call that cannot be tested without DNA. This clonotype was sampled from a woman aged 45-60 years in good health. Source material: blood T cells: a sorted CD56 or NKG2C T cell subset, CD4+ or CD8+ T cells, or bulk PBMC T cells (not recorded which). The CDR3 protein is CASGGQGSNEKLFF.